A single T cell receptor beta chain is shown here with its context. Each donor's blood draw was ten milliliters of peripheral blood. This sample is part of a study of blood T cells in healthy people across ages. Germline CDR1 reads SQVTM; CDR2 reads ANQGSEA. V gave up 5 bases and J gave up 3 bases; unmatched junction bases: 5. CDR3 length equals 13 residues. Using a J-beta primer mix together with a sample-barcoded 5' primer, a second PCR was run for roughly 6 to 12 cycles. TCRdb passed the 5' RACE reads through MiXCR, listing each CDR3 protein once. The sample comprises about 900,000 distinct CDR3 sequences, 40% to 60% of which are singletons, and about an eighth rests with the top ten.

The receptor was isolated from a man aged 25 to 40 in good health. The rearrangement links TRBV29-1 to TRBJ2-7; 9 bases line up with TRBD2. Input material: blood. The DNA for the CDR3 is TGCAGCGTTCTGGGCGGGGGGGACTACGAGCAGTACTTC. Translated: CSVLGGGDYEQYF.